The 7 T cell receptor beta chains presented below share a single source sample, sequenced in a study of PD-1 blockade in classical Hodgkin lymphoma. The repertoire was sequenced with immunoSEQ multiplex PCR; TCRdb's copy has only in-frame clones and lacks some. Of some 13,000 clones in the sample, around 76% were seen once. Every patient was affected by relapse after autologous stem cell transplantation, while exposure to brentuximab vedotin was not uniform. The sequences come from peripheral blood mononuclear cells (PBMCs), collected at baseline. Receptor source: a human donor with classical Hodgkin lymphoma.

This clone was seen only a few times. The chain links TRBV7-2 to TRBJ2-7, with 8 bases aligning to TRBD1. Per the germline V gene, CDR1 is SGHTA and CDR2 is FQGNSA. The V and J ends lost 5 bases and 2 bases, in that order; junction bases with no gene match: 5. The CDR3 has 14 residues. The CDR3, as DNA: TGTGCCAGCAGCCGGGACAGGACAGCCTACGAGCAGTACTTC. Its protein is CASSRDRTAYEQYF.

The chain has TRBV4-1 and TRBJ2-7, with TRBD2 matching over 8 bases. The length of the CDR3 is 18 residues. Germline loops: CDR1 MGHRA, CDR2 YSYEKL. V was clipped by 0 bases and J by 0 bases; unmatched bases: 10. CDR3 sequence reads: CASSQELLAGRPSYEQYF. The DNA of the CDR3 is TGCGCCAGCAGCCAAGAACTGCTAGCGGGCAGACCCTCCTACGAGCAGTACTTC.

The chain combines TRBV5-1 with TRBJ2-5; 7 bases align to TRBD2. CDR3 length equals 14 residues. Trimming removed 2 bases from V and 2 bases from J; junction bases left unmatched: 3. CDR1 is SGHRS and CDR2 is YFSETQ in the germline V gene. This CDR3 reads CASSFTSAQETQYF. In nucleotides, the CDR3 is TGCGCCAGCAGCTTCACTAGCGCACAAGAGACCCAGTACTTC.

The rearrangement links TRBV5-4 to TRBJ1-2, with a tentative D call TRBD1 (6 bases). This CDR3 has 16 residues. The V end lost 4 bases, the J end lost 0 bases, and 16 bases lay between the germline ends. From germline, CDR1 is SGHNT and CDR2 YYREEE (reference sequence). The CDR3, as DNA: TGTGCCAGCAGCCCATTTAACAGGGACCCTAACTATGGCTACACCTTC. Residues: CASSPFNRDPNYGYTF.

The rearrangement links TRBV5-1 to TRBJ2-7; D is ambiguous. The CDR3 has 15 amino acids. Germline V lookup: CDR1 SGHRS, CDR2 YFSETQ. V lost 4 bases and J 3 bases, leaving 17 bases between the germline ends. The CDR3 DNA is TGCGCCAGCAGCCCTGGGTCCGTCCCAATCTACGAGCAGTACTTC. Protein sequence: CASSPGSVPIYEQYF.

The rearrangement links TRBV6-5 to TRBJ1-4; 7 nucleotides agree with TRBD1. The CDR3 has 14 residues. J was trimmed by 8 bases and V by 11 bases; bases with no gene match: 14. Germline V gene sequence: CDR1 MNHEY, CDR2 SVGAGI. The CDR3 sequence: CASSPGTAPEKLFF. CDR3 nucleotides: TGTGCCTCCAGTCCTGGGACAGCTCCCGAAAAACTGTTTTTT.

This rearrangement joins TRBV25-1 to TRBJ2-5; no firm D call. The germline V gene encodes CDR1 MGHDK and CDR2 SYGVNS. Trimming removed 7 bases at V and 2 bases at J, with 11 bases between. The CDR3 sequence is 13 residues long. CDR3 protein: CASTWVGQETQYF. The CDR3 coding sequence is TGTGCCAGCACCTGGGTAGGACAAGAGACCCAGTACTTC.